Following are 10 T cell receptor beta chains from one sample sequenced in a study of Graves' ophthalmopathy and Graves' hyperthyroidism. RNA transcripts were the source from which TCR beta CDR3 regions were amplified. Second-round multiplex PCR came after a first-round RT-PCR that employed HTBI primers. One entry per CDR3 protein, called by TCRdb with MiXCR from the multiplex PCR reads. The profile covers more than 1,000,000 distinct CDR3 sequences, with approximately 35% appearing a single time and over 8.5% taken by the ten largest. The sequenced sample consisted of peripheral blood or thyroid tissue (not recorded which). Receptors originate from an adult man with Graves' hyperthyroidism.

V gene TRBV5-6 combines with J gene TRBJ2-7; perhaps TRBD2 as D (5 bases). This CDR3 spans 12 amino acids. Trimming removed 4 bases from V and 4 bases from J, with 9 bases in between. Germline loops: CDR1 SGHDT, CDR2 YYEEEE. The chain's CDR3 is CASSREYYEQYF. The DNA for the CDR3 is TGTGCCAGCAGCCGGGAATATTACGAGCAGTACTTC.

A word on this clonotype: This is likely a read error, given that the CDR3 carries no conserved phenylalanine or tryptophan at its end. No DNA is shown, since the ends of the CDR3 on it are uncertain; the CDR3 is the one TCRdb lists. The chain joins TRBV7-2 to TRBJ2-2; the DNA was not used to check the table's D call, TRBD1. The CDR3 contains 10 residues when both ends are counted. From germline, CDR1 is SGHTA and CDR2 FQGNSA. The CDR3 reads CASSLGGTGI.

In its sample, this clonotype was seen many times. The chain uses TRBV4-1 and TRBJ2-7; 10 positions agree with TRBD2. This CDR3 region has 15 residues. Trimming cost V 0 bases and J 2 bases; bases outside gene matches: 1. Germline assignment: CDR1 MGHRA and CDR2 YSYEKL. CDR3 nucleotide sequence: TGCGCCAGCAGCCAAGACCTAGCGGGAGCCTACGAGCAGTACTTC. As protein: CASSQDLAGAYEQYF.

This clonotype was picked up many times. The chain carries TRBV10-3 and TRBJ2-2; perhaps D is TRBD1 or TRBD2 (5 bases each). This CDR3 is built from 16 residues. Germline CDR1 ENHRY, CDR2 SYGVKD. V lost 0 bases, J lost 4 bases, and 12 bases lay in between. The CDR3 reads CAISESPEGSTGELFF. CDR3 bases: TGTGCCATCAGTGAGTCACCCGAGGGGAGCACCGGGGAGCTGTTTTTT.

This chain joins TRBV7-4 and TRBJ1-2; 9 nucleotides match TRBD1. CDR3 length equals 14 residues. Germline assignment: CDR1 SGHVT and CDR2 SQSDAQ. Trimming cost V 1 base and J 7 bases; bases outside gene matches: 4. CDR3 in amino acids: CASSLEGQGCGYTF. Here the CDR3 DNA reads TGTGCCAGCAGCTTAGAGGGACAGGGCTGTGGCTACACCTTC. Full variable domain (missing parts from reference TRBV7-4 and TRBJ1-2): GAGVSQSPRYKVAKRGRDVALRCDSISGHVTLYWYRQTLGQGSEVLTYSQSDAQRDKSGRPSGRFSAERPERSVSTLKIQRTEQGDSAVYLCASSLEGQGCGYTFGSGTRLTVV.

This clonotype was picked up a small number of times. The chain links TRBV7-2 to TRBJ2-5, with TRBD2 matching over 9 bases. The CDR3 sequence is 13 residues long. V shed 8 bases and J 3 bases; nucleotides not matched to a gene: 4. The germline V gene has CDR1 SGHTA and CDR2 FQGNSA. The CDR3 reads CASGGLAKETQYF. The CDR3, as DNA: TGTGCCAGCGGGGGACTAGCTAAAGAGACCCAGTACTTC. Complete variable domain (other parts from reference TRBV7-2 and TRBJ2-5): GAGVSQSPSNKVTEKGKDVELRCDPISGHTALYWYRQSLGQGLEFLIYFQGNSAPDKSGLPSDRFSAERTGGSVSTLTIQRTQQEDSAVYLCASGGLAKETQYFGPGTRLLVL.

The chain combines TRBV7-9 with TRBJ1-2; D gene ambiguous. The CDR3 is 15 amino acids. V gave up 5 bases and J gave up 1 base, with 14 bases separating them. Germline assignment: CDR1 SEHNR and CDR2 FQNEAQ (reference sequence). This CDR3 reads CASSHPAGHNYGYTF. CDR3 nucleotides: TGTGCCAGCAGCCACCCGGCAGGCCATAACTATGGCTACACCTTC.

There are a few counts of this clonotype. The chain recombines TRBV12-3 or TRBV12-4 with TRBJ1-1; 7 nucleotides match TRBD1. After removal of 5 bases from V and 6 bases from J, the junction contained 6 bases not matched to a gene. There are 13 residues in the CDR3. The CDR3 DNA follows: TGTGCCAGCAGTCCACAGGGGACCGCTGAAGCTTTCTTT. It yields the protein CASSPQGTAEAFF.

To note about this clonotype: A much larger clone differs by one base, so this may be a read error. J is TRBJ2-7 and V is TRBV9, with TRBD2 matching 9 bases. In germline, CDR1 is SGDLS, CDR2 YYNGEE. V lost 0 bases, J lost 5 bases, and 6 bases stayed unmatched. The CDR3 has 15 residues. The CDR3, as DNA: TGTGCCAGCAGCGTAGGACTAGCGGCAACCCACGAGCAGTACTTC. Encoded protein: CASSVGLAATHEQYF.

This clonotype came up a few times. The chain has TRBV5-1 and TRBJ2-5, with TRBD1 matching over 10 bases. Germline lookup yields CDR1 SGHRS and CDR2 YFSETQ. The length of the CDR3 is 16 residues. J was trimmed by 3 bases and V by 1 base; bases with no gene match: 6. CDR3 sequence reads: CASSLYGTGDKETQYF. DNA of the CDR3: TGCGCCAGCAGCTTGTATGGGACAGGGGACAAAGAGACCCAGTACTTC.